Below, one T cell receptor (beta chain) is given with its context. The same CDR3 arises from other DNA sequences in this sample as well. Here immunoSEQ multiplex PCR was the method, and the copy in TCRdb shows in-frame clones only, minus some. This repertoire shows about 32,000 clones, more than 70% found once; its top ten account for approximately 5.4%. The CDR3 has 14 residues. Germline CDR1 reads SGHRS; CDR2 reads YFSETQ. The V end lost 5 bases, the J end lost 2 bases, and 14 bases lay between the germline ends. The sample comes from a study of T cell changes during pregnancy in multiple sclerosis.

The source is a female donor with multiple sclerosis, enrolled in a pregnancy study. V is TRBV5-1 and J is TRBJ2-7, with D maybe TRBD1 (7 bases). The source was CD8+ T cells from peripheral blood mononuclear cells, collected in the first trimester of pregnancy. The CDR3 reads CASSFSGGTYEQYF. The CDR3 coding sequence is TGCGCCAGCAGTTTTTCAGGGGGGACCTACGAGCAGTACTTC.